This T cell receptor beta chain was profiled in a study of T cells of healthy individuals. TCRdb used MiXCR to reprocess the 5' RACE reads, holding one entry per CDR3 protein. The repertoire holds nearly 100,000 distinct CDR3 sequences, with around 17% as singletons. Germline-derived CDR1 and CDR2 are SGHTA and FQGNSA. This CDR3 comprises 15 residues. V gave up 5 bases and J gave up 2 bases; unmatched junction bases: 7. The receptor's source is a human donor in good health. This sequence joins TRBV7-2 and TRBJ2-3; 7 nucleotides align to TRBD2. The chain's CDR3 is CASSLDGRITDTQYF. DNA of the CDR3: TGTGCCAGCAGCCTAGACGGGAGGATCACAGATACGCAGTATTTT. The full variable domain, with the rest looked up from reference TRBV7-2 and TRBJ2-3, is GAGVSQSPSNKVTEKGKDVELRCDPISGHTALYWYRQSLGQGLEFLIYFQGNSAPDKSGLPSDRFSAERTGGSVSTLTIQRTQQEDSAVYLCASSLDGRITDTQYFGPGTRLTVL.